These T cell receptor beta chains were read from a single sample in a study of blood T cell repertoires in COVID-19. The protocol was immunoSEQ multiplex PCR, while the TCRdb copy is restricted to in-frame clones and leaves out a portion. Among over 250,000 clones, approximately 89% were seen once, and the ten largest hold around 2.2%. Sequenced input: peripheral blood. The receptors stem from a woman aged 30 to 39 with COVID-19, enrolled during active disease. Each CDR3 is given with its conserved first and last residue. The size entry is marked missing in some rows and otherwise reads once, few, many or a size class.

size	V	CDR3
-	TRBV7-9	CASSPSDFLDNEKLFF
-	TRBV19	CASGHFGQPQHF
-	TRBV19	CASRGTRATNQPQHF
-	TRBV11-3	CASSSLAGGEQYF
-	TRBV3-1/TRBV3-2	CASSQDKLAGVDNEQFF
-	TRBV6-5	CASNFFYGTEAFF
-	TRBV7-3	CASSFNRDGEAFF
-	TRBV12-5	CASGLYSTDNQPQHF
-	TRBV6-2/TRBV6-3	CASSSRRNGRGEQYF
-	TRBV30	CAWSRLAGLGEQYF
once	TRBV27	CASSLGRNTGELFF
-	TRBV28	CASNPTGIYGYTF
-	TRBV18	CASSPQGQIYNSPLHF
-	TRBV4-1	CASSETPAGYFARQGTYEQYF
-	TRBV28	CASSLPLDRYTEAFF
-	TRBV2	CASSRQVSTDTQYF
-	TRBV2	CASSGGSGLKFTDTQYF
-	TRBV20-1	CSASTPLHRGRGETQYF
-	TRBV13	CASSRYDRGLAEQYF
-	TRBV12-3/TRBV12-4	CASSLGRTEAFF
-	TRBV6-6	CASSLTGELFF
-	TRBV19	CASSISSGRASETQYF
-	TRBV2	CASSKGLAANTGELFF
-	TRBV4-1	CASSQPDREPSPLHF
-	TRBV6-5	CASRRGQKKNTEAFF
-	TRBV28	CASSRGQGNGYTF
-	TRBV10-3	CAISEGGGRIEQFF
-	TRBV4-1	CASSREPGVTGNTIYF
-	TRBV30	CAWSLRALGTEAFF
-	TRBV7-9	CASSLAATEAFF
-	TRBV3-1/TRBV3-2	CASSQGVGGQPQHF
-	TRBV6-5	CASSRQLQGTDGYTF
once	TRBV28	CASSSVNQPQHF
-	TRBV5-1	CASSLERTSGRGEQYF
-	TRBV30	CAWSVGGEQFF
-	TRBV7-6	CASRPTRDSTYEQYF
-	TRBV28	CASSFPQGLGQPQHF
once	TRBV14	CASSLTSGIFNEQFF
-	TRBV27	CASSFSTAMNTEAFF
-	TRBV19	CASRGAGGTQYF
-	TRBV28	CASLVTSGSYEQYF
-	TRBV28	CASSLRTYGYTF